This T cell receptor beta chain comes out of a study of cytotoxic CD8 clonotypes in ibrutinib-treated CLL. Germline V gene data show CDR1 as SEHNR and CDR2 as FQNEAQ (reference sequence). The CDR3 runs to 14 residues. Sequencing used immunoSEQ multiplex PCR; TCRdb keeps in-frame clones, though not all of them. The profile shows 150,000 or so clones, 77% of them singletons. On this clone: Germline and junction disagree at one end, which may indicate a read error.

The sequence derives from a human donor with chronic lymphocytic leukemia. The V gene is TRBV7-9, the J gene TRBJ1-1; D unclear. The specimen comprised PBMCs, sampled after 12 months of ibrutinib treatment. The CDR3 sequence: CASSLASVNAEAFF. CDR3 DNA: TGTGCCAGCAGCTTAGCATCGGTGAACGCTGAAGCTTTCTTT.